The text below deals with one T cell receptor (beta chain). Some clones are missing from TCRdb's copy, which holds only in-frame ones; the method was immunoSEQ multiplex PCR. The sample includes about 83,000 clones, approximately 78% of them seen just once. This sample was included in a study of blood T cell repertoires in COVID-19. Study at large: Sites in the United States, Italy and Spain provided acute and convalescent COVID-19 samples.

Trimming removed 4 bases from V and 1 base from J; junction bases left unmatched: 1. Germline values: CDR1 WSHSY, CDR2 SAAADI. CDR3 length: 14 amino acids. The sample comprised peripheral blood. The clonotype originates from a woman over 75 with acute or convalescent COVID-19. This sequence joins TRBV10-2 and TRBJ1-1, with TRBD1 matching 9 bases. In nucleotides, the CDR3 is TGCGCCAGCAGTGGGGACAGGGCGAACACTGAAGCTTTCTTT. Translated: CASSGDRANTEAFF.